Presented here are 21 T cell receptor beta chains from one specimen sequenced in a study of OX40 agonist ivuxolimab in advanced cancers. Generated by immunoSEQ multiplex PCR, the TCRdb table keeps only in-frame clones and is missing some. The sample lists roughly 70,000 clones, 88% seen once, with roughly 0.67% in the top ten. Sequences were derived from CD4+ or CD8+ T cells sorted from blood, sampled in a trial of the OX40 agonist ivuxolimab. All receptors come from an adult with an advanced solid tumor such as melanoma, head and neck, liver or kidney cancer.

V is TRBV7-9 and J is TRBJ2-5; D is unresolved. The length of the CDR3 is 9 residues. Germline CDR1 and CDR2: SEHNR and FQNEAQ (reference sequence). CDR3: CAILETQYF. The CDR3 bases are TGTGCTATCCTAGAGACCCAGTACTTC.

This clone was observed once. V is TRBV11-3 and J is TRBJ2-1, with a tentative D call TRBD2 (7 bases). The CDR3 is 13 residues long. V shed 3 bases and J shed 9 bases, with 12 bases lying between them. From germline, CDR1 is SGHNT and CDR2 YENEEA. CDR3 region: CASSFGLGGEQFF. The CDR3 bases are TGTGCCAGCAGCTTCGGACTAGGGGGTGAGCAGTTCTTC.

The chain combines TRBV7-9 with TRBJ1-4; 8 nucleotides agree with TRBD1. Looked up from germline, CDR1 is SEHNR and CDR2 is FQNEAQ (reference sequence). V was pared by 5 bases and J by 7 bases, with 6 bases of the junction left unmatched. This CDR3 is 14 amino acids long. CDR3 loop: CASSPGTGREKLFF. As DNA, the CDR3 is TGTGCCAGCAGCCCCGGGACAGGTCGTGAAAAACTGTTTTTT. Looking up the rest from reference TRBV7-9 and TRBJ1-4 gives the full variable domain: DTGVSQNPRHKITKRGQNVTFRCDPISEHNRLYWYRQTLGQGPEFLTYFQNEAQLEKSRLLSDRFSAERPKGSFSTLEIQRTEQGDSAMYLCASSPGTGREKLFFGSGTQLSVL.

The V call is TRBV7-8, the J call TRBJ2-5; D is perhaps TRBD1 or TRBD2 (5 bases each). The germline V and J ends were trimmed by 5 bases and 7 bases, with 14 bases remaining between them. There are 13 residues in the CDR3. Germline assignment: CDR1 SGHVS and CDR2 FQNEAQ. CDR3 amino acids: CASSRGPAGTQYF. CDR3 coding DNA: TGTGCCAGCAGCAGGGGACCGGCTGGGACCCAGTACTTC.

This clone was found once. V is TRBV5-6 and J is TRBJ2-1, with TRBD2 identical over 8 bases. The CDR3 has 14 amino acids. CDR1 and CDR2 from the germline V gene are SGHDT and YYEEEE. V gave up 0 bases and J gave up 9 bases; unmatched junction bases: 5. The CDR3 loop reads CASSLALAGFEQFF. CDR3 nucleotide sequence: TGTGCCAGCAGCTTGGCCTTAGCGGGGTTTGAGCAGTTCTTC.

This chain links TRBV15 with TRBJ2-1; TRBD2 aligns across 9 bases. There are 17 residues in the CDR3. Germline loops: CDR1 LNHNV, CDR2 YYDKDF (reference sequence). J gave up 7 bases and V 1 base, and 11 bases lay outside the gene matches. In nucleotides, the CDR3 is TGTGCCACCAGCAGAGTACCGGATTTAGCGGGGGTGAATGAGCAGTTCTTC. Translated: CATSRVPDLAGVNEQFF. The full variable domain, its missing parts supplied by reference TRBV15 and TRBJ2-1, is DAMVIQNPRYQVTQFGKPVTLSCSQTLNHNVMYWYQQKSSQAPKLLFHYYDKDFNNEADTPDNFQSRRPNTSFCFLDIRSPGLGDTAMYLCATSRVPDLAGVNEQFFGPGTRLTVL.

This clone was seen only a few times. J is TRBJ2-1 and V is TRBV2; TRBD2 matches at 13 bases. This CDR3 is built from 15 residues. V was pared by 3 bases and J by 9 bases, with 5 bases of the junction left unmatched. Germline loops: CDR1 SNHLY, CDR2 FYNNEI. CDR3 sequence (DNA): TGTGCCAGCAGTGATGGACTAGCGGGAGTCCGTGAGCAGTTCTTC. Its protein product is CASSDGLAGVREQFF.

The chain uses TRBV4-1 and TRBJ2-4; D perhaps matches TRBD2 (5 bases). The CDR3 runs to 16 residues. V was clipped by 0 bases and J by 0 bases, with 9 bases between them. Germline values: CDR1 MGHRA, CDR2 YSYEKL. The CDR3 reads CASSQDWTLAKNIQYF. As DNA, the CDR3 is TGCGCCAGCAGCCAAGATTGGACTCTAGCCAAAAACATTCAGTACTTC.

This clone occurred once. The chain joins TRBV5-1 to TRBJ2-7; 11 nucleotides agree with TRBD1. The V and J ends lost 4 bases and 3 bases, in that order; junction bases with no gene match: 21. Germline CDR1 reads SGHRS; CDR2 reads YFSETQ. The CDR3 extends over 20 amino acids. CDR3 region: CASSPGTGGGGTYRYYEQYF. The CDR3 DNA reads TGCGCCAGCAGCCCCGGGACAGGGGGTGGGGGAACCTATCGTTACTACGAGCAGTACTTC.

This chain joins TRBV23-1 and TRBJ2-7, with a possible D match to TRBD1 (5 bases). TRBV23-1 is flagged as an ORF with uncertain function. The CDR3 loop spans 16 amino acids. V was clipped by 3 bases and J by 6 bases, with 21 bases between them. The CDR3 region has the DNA TGCGCCAGCAGTCAGACAGACGTAATACCCGTGGTCGAGCAGTACTTC. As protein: CASSQTDVIPVVEQYF.

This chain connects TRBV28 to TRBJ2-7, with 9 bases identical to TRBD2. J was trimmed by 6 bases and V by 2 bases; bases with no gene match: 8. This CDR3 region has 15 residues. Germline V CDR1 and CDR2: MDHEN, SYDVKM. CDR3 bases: TGTGCCAGCAGTTTAGAAGGGCGGGAGGGCCGCGAGCAGTACTTC. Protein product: CASSLEGREGREQYF.

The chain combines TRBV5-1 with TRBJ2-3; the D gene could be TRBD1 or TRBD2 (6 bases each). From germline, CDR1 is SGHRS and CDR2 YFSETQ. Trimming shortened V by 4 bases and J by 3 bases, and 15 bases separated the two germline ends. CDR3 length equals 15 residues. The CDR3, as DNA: TGCGCCAGCAGCCCGGACGGGGGCAGAACAGATACGCAGTATTTT. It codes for CASSPDGGRTDTQYF.

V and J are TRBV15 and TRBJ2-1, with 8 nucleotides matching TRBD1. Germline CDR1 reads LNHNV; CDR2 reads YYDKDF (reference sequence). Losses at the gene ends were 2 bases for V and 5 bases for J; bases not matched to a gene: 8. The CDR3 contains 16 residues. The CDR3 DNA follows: TGTGCCACCAGCAGAAATTTCAGGGGGCCGGACAATGAGCAGTTCTTC. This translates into CATSRNFRGPDNEQFF.

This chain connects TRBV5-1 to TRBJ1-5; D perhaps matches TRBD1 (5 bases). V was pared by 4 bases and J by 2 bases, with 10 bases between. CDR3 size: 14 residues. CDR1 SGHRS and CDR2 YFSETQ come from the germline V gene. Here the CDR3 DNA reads TGCGCCAGCAGCCCAGGGACGGGCAATCAGCCCCAGCATTTT. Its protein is CASSPGTGNQPQHF.

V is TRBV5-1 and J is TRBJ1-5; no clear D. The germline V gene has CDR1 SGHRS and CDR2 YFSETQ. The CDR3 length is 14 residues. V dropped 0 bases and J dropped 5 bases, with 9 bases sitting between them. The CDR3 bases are TGCGCCAGCAGCTTGGGGGTGGCGGATCAGCCCCAGCATTTT. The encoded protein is CASSLGVADQPQHF.

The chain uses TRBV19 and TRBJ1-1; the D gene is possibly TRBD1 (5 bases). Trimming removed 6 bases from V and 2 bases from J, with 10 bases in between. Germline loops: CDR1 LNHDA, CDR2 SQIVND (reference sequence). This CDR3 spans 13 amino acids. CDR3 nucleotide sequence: TGTGCCAGTAGGCCCAGGGTAAACACTGAAGCTTTCTTT. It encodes CASRPRVNTEAFF. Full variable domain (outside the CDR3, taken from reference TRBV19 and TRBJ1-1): DGGITQSPKYLFRKEGQNVTLSCEQNLNHDAMYWYRQDPGQGLRLIYYSQIVNDFQKGDIAEGYSVSREKKESFPLTVTSAQKNPTAFYLCASRPRVNTEAFFGQGTRLTVV.

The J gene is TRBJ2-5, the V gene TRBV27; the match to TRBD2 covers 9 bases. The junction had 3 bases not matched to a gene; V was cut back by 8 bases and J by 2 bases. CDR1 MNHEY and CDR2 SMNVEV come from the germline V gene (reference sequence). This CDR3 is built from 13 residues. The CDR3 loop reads CASRTSAQETQYF. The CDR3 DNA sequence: TGTGCCAGCCGGACTAGCGCTCAAGAGACCCAGTACTTC.

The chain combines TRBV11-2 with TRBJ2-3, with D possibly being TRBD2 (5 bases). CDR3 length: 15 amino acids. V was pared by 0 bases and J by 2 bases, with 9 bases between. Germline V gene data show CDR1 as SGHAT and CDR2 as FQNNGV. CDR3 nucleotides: TGTGCCAGCAGCTTAGAACGGCTAGCCACAGATACGCAGTATTTT. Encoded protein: CASSLERLATDTQYF.

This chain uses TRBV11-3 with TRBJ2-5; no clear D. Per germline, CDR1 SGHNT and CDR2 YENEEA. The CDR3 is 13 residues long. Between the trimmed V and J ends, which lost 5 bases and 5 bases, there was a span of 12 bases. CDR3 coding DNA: TGTGCCAGCAGCCCCGGAAGGCGCGAGACCCAGTACTTC. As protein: CASSPGRRETQYF.

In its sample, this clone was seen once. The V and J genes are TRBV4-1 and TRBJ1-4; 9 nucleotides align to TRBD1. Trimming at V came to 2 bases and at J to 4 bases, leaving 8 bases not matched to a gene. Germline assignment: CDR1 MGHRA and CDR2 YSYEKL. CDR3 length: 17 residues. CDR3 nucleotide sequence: TGCGCCAGCAGCCAACTGGGACAGGGTAGGGGTAATGAAAAACTGTTTTTT. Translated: CASSQLGQGRGNEKLFF.

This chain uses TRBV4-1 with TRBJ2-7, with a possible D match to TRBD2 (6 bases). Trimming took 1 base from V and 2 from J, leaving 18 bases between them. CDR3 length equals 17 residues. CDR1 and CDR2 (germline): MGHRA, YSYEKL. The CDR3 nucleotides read TGCGCCAGCAGCCAAGGCTGGCGGGGCACAGCGGCCTACGAGCAGTACTTC. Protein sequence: CASSQGWRGTAAYEQYF.